This is a list of T cell receptor beta chains from one sample in a study of T cells after yellow fever vaccination. TCRdb ran MiXCR on the 5' RACE reads and lists one entry per CDR3 protein. The data show under 300,000 distinct CDR3 sequences, 10% to 15% seen once. The source was CD4+ T cells sorted from PBMCs, collected 45 days after the yellow fever booster vaccination. These receptors originate from a man aged 25 to 40 who received the YFV17D yellow fever vaccine. Each CDR3 is given with its conserved first and last residue. Each record gives: clone size, V gene, CDR3 protein. The listing skips clone size in some rows; elsewhere it reads once, few, many or a size class.

abundance: NA; v_gene: TRBV27; CDR3aa: CASSDRDFPRYEQYF
abundance: NA; v_gene: TRBV7-2; CDR3aa: CASSIKPGLDRDEQFF
abundance: NA; v_gene: TRBV7-2; CDR3aa: CASTQGGGPYEQYF
abundance: NA; v_gene: TRBV5-1; CDR3aa: CASRTQRAGRTDTQYF
abundance: few; v_gene: TRBV18; CDR3aa: CASSRDSTGELFF
abundance: many; v_gene: TRBV7-2; CDR3aa: CASSLVAGGDNEQFF
abundance: few; v_gene: TRBV12-3/TRBV12-4; CDR3aa: CASSFLGSGELFF
abundance: few; v_gene: TRBV18; CDR3aa: CASSPGTVTYTGELFF
abundance: few; v_gene: TRBV19; CDR3aa: CASSIEERGKQFF
abundance: few; v_gene: TRBV29-1; CDR3aa: CSVEKQSGYEQYF
abundance: few; v_gene: TRBV29-1; CDR3aa: CSGGMGTQYF
abundance: few; v_gene: TRBV7-2; CDR3aa: CASSSQGAAGANVLTF
abundance: few; v_gene: TRBV5-1; CDR3aa: CASSLVLSGSETQYF
abundance: NA; v_gene: TRBV6-5; CDR3aa: CASSYGRQGKSNIQYF
abundance: few; v_gene: TRBV7-2; CDR3aa: CASSLGGPTGELFF
abundance: NA; v_gene: TRBV7-6; CDR3aa: CASSPATLETQYF